Listed here are 13 T cell receptor beta chains from one sample, sequenced in a study of T cell responses to AZD1222 COVID-19 vaccine. The protocol was immunoSEQ multiplex PCR, while the TCRdb copy is restricted to in-frame clones and leaves out a portion. The sample has 120,000 or so clones, about 91% seen once; the top ten hold over 2.5%. Specimen: peripheral blood, collected on day 0 of AZD1222 vaccination. The receptors were sampled from an adult in good health.

The J gene is TRBJ2-2, the V gene TRBV25-1, with a weak D call TRBD1 (5 bases). The CDR3 is 12 residues long. CDR1 is MGHDK and CDR2 is SYGVNS in the germline V gene. Between the trimmed V and J ends, which lost 5 bases and 5 bases, there was a span of 6 bases. CDR3 loop: CASSPGTGELFF. The CDR3 nucleotides read TGTGCCAGCAGTCCAGGGACCGGGGAGCTGTTTTTT. The full variable domain, with the rest looked up from reference TRBV25-1 and TRBJ2-2, is EADIYQTPRYLVIGTGKKITLECSQTMGHDKMYWYQQDPGMELHLIHYSYGVNSTEKGDLSSESTVSRIRTEHFPLTLESARPSHTSQYLCASSPGTGELFFGEGSRLTVL.

The V gene is TRBV2, the J gene TRBJ2-5; D assignment may be TRBD1 or TRBD2 (5 bases each). This CDR3 has 13 amino acids. Germline-derived CDR1 and CDR2 are SNHLY and FYNNEI. V was pared by 2 bases and J by 5 bases, with 9 bases between. Here the CDR3 reads CASSELEGETQYF. Here the CDR3 DNA reads TGTGCCAGCAGTGAACTAGAGGGGGAGACCCAGTACTTC.

This rearrangement joins TRBV19 to TRBJ2-7; 9 bases line up with TRBD2. J was trimmed by 0 bases and V by 9 bases; bases with no gene match: 3. The germline V gene has CDR1 LNHDA and CDR2 SQIVND (reference sequence). The CDR3 covers 13 residues. CDR3 sequence reads: CASASGISYEQYF. The CDR3 region has the DNA TGTGCCAGCGCTAGCGGGATCTCCTACGAGCAGTACTTC.

V is TRBV2 and J is TRBJ2-1; a weak D match, TRBD2 (6 bases). V was cut by 6 bases and J by 4 bases, with 13 bases left in between. Per the germline V gene, CDR1 is SNHLY and CDR2 is FYNNEI. This CDR3 contains 14 residues. The CDR3 sequence: CASRPLADYNEQFF. CDR3 sequence (DNA): TGTGCCAGCAGACCTTTAGCGGATTACAATGAGCAGTTCTTC.

This clone has a handful of counts. The CDR3 DNA sequence: TGCACCAGCAGCCTTCTAGCGGAAGATACGCAGTATTTT. Translation gives CTSSLLAEDTQYF. The chain uses TRBV1 and TRBJ2-3; the D call of TRBD2 is as the table states it, not checked on the DNA. TRBV1 is given as a pseudogene. This CDR3 is built from 13 residues.

The chain uses TRBV3-1 (or the pseudogene TRBV3-2) and TRBJ2-1; 10 nucleotides match TRBD2. Looked up from germline, CDR1 is LGHDT and CDR2 is YNNKEL (reference sequence). CDR3 length equals 13 residues. J gave up 9 bases and V 6 bases, and 5 bases lay outside the gene matches. The chain's CDR3 is CASRLAGDFEQFF. The CDR3 DNA reads TGTGCCAGCAGGCTAGCGGGAGACTTTGAGCAGTTCTTC.

The rearrangement links TRBV19 to TRBJ2-3, with D possibly matching TRBD2 (7 bases). CDR1 and CDR2 from the germline V gene are LNHDA and SQIVND (reference sequence). This CDR3 has 15 residues. The V and J ends lost 4 bases and 6 bases respectively, with 17 bases between them. The CDR3 sequence: CASSTQGGGLDTQYF. In DNA form, the CDR3 reads TGTGCCAGTAGTACCCAGGGAGGGGGGTTGGATACGCAGTATTTT. Full variable domain (missing parts from reference TRBV19 and TRBJ2-3): DGGITQSPKYLFRKEGQNVTLSCEQNLNHDAMYWYRQDPGQGLRLIYYSQIVNDFQKGDIAEGYSVSREKKESFPLTVTSAQKNPTAFYLCASSTQGGGLDTQYFGPGTRLTVL.

The chain carries TRBV4-2 and TRBJ1-1; D not certain. V lost 0 bases and J lost 3, with 23 bases in between. Germline values: CDR1 LGHNA, CDR2 YNFKEQ. The CDR3 runs to 19 residues. CDR3 sequence: CASSQDSRVYRPNHTEAFF. The CDR3 nucleotides read TGTGCCAGCAGCCAAGATAGCAGAGTCTACCGCCCTAATCACACTGAAGCTTTCTTT.

This clone appeared a few times. The chain carries TRBV7-2 and TRBJ1-2; no clear D. Germline loops: CDR1 SGHTA, CDR2 FQGNSA. V was pared by 5 bases and J by 2 bases, with 12 bases between. The CDR3 sequence is 14 residues long. The CDR3 here is CASSPMGGNYGYTF. The CDR3 nucleotides are TGTGCCAGCAGCCCCATGGGAGGGAACTATGGCTACACCTTC.

The V call is TRBV19, the J call TRBJ2-7; a weak D match, TRBD2 (5 bases). The CDR3 sequence is 13 residues long. V was cut by 5 bases and J by 3 bases, with 11 bases left in between. Germline V gene lookup returns CDR1 LNHDA and CDR2 SQIVND (reference sequence). The CDR3 reads CASSFSGNYEQYF. CDR3 DNA sequence: TGTGCCAGTAGTTTTTCGGGGAACTACGAGCAGTACTTC.

The chain has TRBV18 and TRBJ1-3; 8 positions match TRBD1. J was trimmed by 3 bases and V by 4 bases; bases with no gene match: 2. Germline CDR1 KGHSH, CDR2 LQKENI. CDR3 length: 14 amino acids. The CDR3 sequence is CASSRDRGGNTIYF. Written as DNA, the CDR3 is TGTGCCAGCTCACGAGACAGGGGTGGAAACACCATATATTTT.

The V gene is TRBV29-1, the J gene TRBJ1-1; D gene ambiguous. The CDR3 is 12 amino acids. The V gene lost 6 bases and the J gene lost 0 bases, with 8 bases spanning the gap. The germline V gene has CDR1 SQVTM and CDR2 ANQGSEA. The CDR3 loop reads CSVGRMNTEAFF. The CDR3 nucleotides are TGCAGCGTGGGCCGCATGAACACTGAAGCTTTCTTT.

V gene TRBV29-1 combines with J gene TRBJ2-7; D unresolved. The CDR3 runs 13 residues. V lost 4 bases and J lost 5, with 15 bases in between. CDR1 is SQVTM, CDR2 ANQGSEA, per germline. The CDR3 is CSVGLRMGNEQYF. For the CDR3, the DNA is TGCAGCGTTGGACTCCGCATGGGGAACGAGCAGTACTTC.